This TCR beta chain comes out of a study of CD8 T cells in Susac syndrome. This CDR3 comprises 14 residues. Germline V gene sequence: CDR1 SGHTA, CDR2 FQGNSA. The V gene lost 5 bases and the J gene lost 5 bases, with 14 bases spanning the gap. In this sample, this clonotype turned up a few times. TCR beta sequencing covered blood CD8+ and CD4+ T cells. Random hexamers were used to reverse transcribe roughly 0.5 to 1 ug of RNA. TCRdb passed the immunoSEQ multiplex PCR reads through MiXCR, listing each CDR3 protein once. There are more than 150,000 distinct CDR3 sequences in the sample; around 94% occur only once, and 0.13% to 0.15% lies in the top ten.

This TCR came from a human donor in good health. The chain has TRBV7-2 and TRBJ2-3, with D possibly matching TRBD1 (6 bases). The sequenced sample consisted of CD4+ T cells from PBMCs. Here the CDR3 DNA reads TGTGCCAGCAGCGCCACTCTACAGGGAGATACGCAGTATTTT. Residues: CASSATLQGDTQYF.